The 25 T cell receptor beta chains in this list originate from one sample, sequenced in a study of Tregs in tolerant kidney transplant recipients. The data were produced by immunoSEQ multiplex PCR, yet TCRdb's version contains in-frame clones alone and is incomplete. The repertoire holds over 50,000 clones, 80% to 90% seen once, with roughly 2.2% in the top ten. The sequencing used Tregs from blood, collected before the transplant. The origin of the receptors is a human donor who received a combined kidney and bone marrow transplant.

This chain's CDR3 is CASSPRPKIGTQYF. The DNA for the CDR3 is TGTGCCAGCTCACCCCGACCTAAGATCGGGACCCAGTACTTC. V is TRBV18 and J is TRBJ2-5; D not certain. The V and J ends lost 3 bases and 7 bases respectively, with 15 bases between them. The CDR3 covers 14 residues. The germline gives CDR1 KGHSH, CDR2 LQKENI.

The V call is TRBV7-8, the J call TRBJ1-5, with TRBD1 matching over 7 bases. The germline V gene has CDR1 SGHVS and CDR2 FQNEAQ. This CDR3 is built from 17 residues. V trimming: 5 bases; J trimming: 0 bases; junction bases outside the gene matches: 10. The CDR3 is CASSGLGQQYSNQPQHF. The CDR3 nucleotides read TGTGCCAGCAGCGGGCTGGGACAGCAATATAGCAATCAGCCCCAGCATTTT.

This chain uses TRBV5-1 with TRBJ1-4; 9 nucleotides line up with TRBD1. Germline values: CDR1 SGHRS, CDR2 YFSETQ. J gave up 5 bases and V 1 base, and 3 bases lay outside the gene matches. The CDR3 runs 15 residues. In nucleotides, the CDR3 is TGCGCCAGCAGCTTGCAACAGGGGGCAAATGAAAAACTGTTTTTT. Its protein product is CASSLQQGANEKLFF.

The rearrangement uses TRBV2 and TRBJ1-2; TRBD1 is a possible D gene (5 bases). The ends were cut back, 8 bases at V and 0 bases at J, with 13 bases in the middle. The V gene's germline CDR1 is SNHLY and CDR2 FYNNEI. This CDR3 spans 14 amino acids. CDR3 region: CASCRGAANYGYTF. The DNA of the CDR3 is TGTGCCAGCTGCCGCGGGGCAGCTAACTATGGCTACACCTTC.

CDR3 DNA sequence: TGTGCCAGCTCACCAGAGAGGGTGGGCTCCTATAATTCACCCCTCCACTTT. Its translation is CASSPERVGSYNSPLHF. The chain employs TRBV18 and TRBJ1-6; D remains ambiguous. V gave up 2 bases and J gave up 0 bases, with 11 bases separating them. CDR1 is KGHSH, CDR2 LQKENI, per germline. The CDR3 contains 17 residues.

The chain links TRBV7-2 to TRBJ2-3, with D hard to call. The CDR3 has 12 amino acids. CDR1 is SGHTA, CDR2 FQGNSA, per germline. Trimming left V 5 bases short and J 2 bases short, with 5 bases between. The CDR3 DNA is TGTGCCAGCAGCCCTTACACAGATACGCAGTATTTT. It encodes CASSPYTDTQYF.

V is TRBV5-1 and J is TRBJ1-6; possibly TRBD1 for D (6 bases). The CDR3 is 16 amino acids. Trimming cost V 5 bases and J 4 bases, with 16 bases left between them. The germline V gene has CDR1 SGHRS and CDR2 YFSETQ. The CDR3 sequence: CASSPAGDPYNSPLHF. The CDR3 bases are TGCGCCAGCAGTCCAGCAGGGGACCCTTATAATTCACCCCTCCACTTT.

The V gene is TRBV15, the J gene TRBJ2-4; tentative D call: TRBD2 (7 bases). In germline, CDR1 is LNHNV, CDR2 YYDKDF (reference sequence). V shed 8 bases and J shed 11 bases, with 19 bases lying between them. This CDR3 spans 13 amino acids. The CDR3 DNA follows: TGTGCCACCGAGTGGCCAAGGGGGGGAGTTCAGTACTTC. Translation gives CATEWPRGGVQYF.

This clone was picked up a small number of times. The CDR3 DNA is TGTGCCAGCAGGTTAGGACCTAACTATGGCTACACCTTC. As protein: CASRLGPNYGYTF. The genes are TRBV2 and TRBJ1-2; no definite D call. The CDR3 extends over 13 amino acids. The germline V gene encodes CDR1 SNHLY and CDR2 FYNNEI. V lost 6 bases and J lost 0, with 8 bases in between.

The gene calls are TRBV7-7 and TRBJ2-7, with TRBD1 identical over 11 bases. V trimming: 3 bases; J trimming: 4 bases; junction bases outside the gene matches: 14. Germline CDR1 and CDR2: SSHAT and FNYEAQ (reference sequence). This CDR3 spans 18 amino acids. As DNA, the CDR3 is TGTGCCAGCAGCTTTATGGGCGGACCCGGGACAGGGGGGTACGAGCAGTACTTC. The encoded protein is CASSFMGGPGTGGYEQYF.

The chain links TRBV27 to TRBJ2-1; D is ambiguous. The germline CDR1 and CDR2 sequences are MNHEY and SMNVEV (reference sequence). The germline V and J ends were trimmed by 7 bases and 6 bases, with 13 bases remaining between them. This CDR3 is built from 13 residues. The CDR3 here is CASMVAATNEQFF. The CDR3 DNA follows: TGTGCCAGCATGGTGGCCGCAACCAATGAGCAGTTCTTC.

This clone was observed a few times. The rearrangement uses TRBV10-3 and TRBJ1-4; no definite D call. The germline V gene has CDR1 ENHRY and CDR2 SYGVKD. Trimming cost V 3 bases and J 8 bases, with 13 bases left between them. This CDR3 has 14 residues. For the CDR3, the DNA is TGTGCCATCAGTGACCCACAAACAGCCGAAAAACTGTTTTTT. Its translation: CAISDPQTAEKLFF.

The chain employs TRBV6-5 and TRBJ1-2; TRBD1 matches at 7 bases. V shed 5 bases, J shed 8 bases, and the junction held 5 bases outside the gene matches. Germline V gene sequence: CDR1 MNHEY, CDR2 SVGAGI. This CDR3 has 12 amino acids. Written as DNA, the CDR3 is TGTGCCAGCAGTATAGACAGGGTCGGCTACACCTTC. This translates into CASSIDRVGYTF.

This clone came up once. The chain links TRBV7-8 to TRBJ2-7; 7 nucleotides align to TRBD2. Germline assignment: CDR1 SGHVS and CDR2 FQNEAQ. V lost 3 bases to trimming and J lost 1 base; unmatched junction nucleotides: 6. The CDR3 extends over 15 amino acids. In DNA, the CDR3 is TGTGCCAGCAGCTTTGTGAGCGGGACTTCCTACGAGCAGTACTTC. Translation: CASSFVSGTSYEQYF. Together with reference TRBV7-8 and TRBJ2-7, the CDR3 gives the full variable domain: GAGVSQSPRYKVAKRGQDVALRCDPISGHVSLFWYQQALGQGPEFLTYFQNEAQLDKSGLPSDRFFAERPEGSVSTLKIQRTQQEDSAVYLCASSFVSGTSYEQYFGPGTRLTVT.

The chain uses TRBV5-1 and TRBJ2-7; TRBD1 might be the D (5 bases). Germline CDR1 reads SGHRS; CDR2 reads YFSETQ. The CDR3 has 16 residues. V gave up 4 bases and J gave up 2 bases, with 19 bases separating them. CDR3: CASSRLQTAGTYEQYF. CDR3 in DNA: TGCGCCAGCAGCCGCCTTCAGACGGCAGGGACCTACGAGCAGTACTTC.

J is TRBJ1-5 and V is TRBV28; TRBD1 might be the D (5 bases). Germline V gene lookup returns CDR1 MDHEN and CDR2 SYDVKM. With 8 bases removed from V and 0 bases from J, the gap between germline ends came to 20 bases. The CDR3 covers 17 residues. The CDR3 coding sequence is TGTGCCAGCGGTTGGGTGCCGTTCCAGGGTAGCAATCAGCCCCAGCATTTT. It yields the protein CASGWVPFQGSNQPQHF.

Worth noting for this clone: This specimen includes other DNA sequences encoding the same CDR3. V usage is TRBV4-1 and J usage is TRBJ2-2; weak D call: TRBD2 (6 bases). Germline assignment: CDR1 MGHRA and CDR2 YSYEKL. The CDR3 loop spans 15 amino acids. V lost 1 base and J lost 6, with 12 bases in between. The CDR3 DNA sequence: TGCGCCAGCAGCCAAGTGGGGGGTTGGGCCGGGGAGCTGTTTTTT. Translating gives CASSQVGGWAGELFF.

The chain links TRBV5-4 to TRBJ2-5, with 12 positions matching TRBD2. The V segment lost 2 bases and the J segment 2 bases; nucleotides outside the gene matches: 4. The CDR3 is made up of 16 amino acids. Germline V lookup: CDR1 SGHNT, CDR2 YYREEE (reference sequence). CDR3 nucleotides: TGTGCCAGCAGCTTATCGACTAGCGGGGGTCAAGAGACCCAGTACTTC. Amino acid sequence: CASSLSTSGGQETQYF.

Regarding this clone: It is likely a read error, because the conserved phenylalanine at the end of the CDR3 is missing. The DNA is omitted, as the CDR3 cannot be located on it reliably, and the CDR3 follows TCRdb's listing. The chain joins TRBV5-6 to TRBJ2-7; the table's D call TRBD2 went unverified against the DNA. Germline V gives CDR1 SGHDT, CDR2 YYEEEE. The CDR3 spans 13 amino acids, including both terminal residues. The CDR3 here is CASSSISGPGVVI.

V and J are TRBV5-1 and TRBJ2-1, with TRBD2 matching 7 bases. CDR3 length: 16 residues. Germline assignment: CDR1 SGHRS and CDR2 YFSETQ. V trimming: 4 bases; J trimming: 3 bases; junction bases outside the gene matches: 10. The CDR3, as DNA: TGCGCCAGCAGCCCCGCCTGGGGAGGGTTCTACAATGAGCAGTTCTTC. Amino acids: CASSPAWGGFYNEQFF.

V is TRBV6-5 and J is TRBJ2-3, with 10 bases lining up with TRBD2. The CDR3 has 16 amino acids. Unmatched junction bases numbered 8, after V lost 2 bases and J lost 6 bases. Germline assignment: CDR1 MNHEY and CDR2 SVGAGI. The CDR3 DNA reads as TGTGCCAGCAGTTACGGGGGGCTAGCGGGAGCTGATACGCAGTATTTT. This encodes CASSYGGLAGADTQYF.

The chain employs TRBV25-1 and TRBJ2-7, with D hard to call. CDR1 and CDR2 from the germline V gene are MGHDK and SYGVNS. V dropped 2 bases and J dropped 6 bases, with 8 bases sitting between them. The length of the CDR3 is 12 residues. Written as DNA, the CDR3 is TGTGCCAGCAGTGAAGGGAATGCCGAGCAGTACTTC. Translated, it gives CASSEGNAEQYF.

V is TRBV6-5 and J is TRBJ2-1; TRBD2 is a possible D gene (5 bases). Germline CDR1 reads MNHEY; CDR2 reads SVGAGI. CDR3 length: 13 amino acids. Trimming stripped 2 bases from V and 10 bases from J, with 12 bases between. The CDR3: CASSYLTSGEQFF. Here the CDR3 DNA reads TGTGCCAGCAGTTACCTGACCTCGGGGGAGCAGTTCTTC.

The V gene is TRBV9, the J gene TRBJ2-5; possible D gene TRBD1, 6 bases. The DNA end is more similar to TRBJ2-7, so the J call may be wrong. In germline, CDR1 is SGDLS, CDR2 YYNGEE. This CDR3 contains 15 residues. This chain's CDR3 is CASSVDGGPKTEQYF. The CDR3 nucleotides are TGTGCCAGCAGCGTAGATGGGGGCCCGAAGACCGAGCAGTACTTC.

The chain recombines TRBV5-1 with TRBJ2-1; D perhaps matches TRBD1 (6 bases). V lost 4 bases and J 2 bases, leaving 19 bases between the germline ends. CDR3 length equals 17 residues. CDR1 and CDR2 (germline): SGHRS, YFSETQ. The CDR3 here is CASSTPAIQGAYNEQFF. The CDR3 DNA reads TGCGCCAGCAGCACCCCCGCTATACAGGGTGCCTACAATGAGCAGTTCTTC. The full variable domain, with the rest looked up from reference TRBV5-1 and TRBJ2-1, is KAGVTQTPRYLIKTRGQQVTLSCSPISGHRSVSWYQQTPGQGLQFLFEYFSETQRNKGNFPGRFSGRQFSNSRSEMNVSTLELGDSALYLCASSTPAIQGAYNEQFFGPGTRLTVL.